The entry below gives a single T cell receptor (beta chain) sequence along with its context. Both TCR beta VDJ combination and CDR3 sequence profiling were carried out. Genomic DNA was the template for this profiling. MiXCR, applied by TCRdb to the reads, yields one record per CDR3 protein. Seen here are 260,000 or so distinct CDR3 sequences, around 45% observed once, and the top ten hold 7% to 10%. It was patients with CD8+CD57+ cell expansion by flow cytometry who were chosen for sequencing. V was pared by 3 bases and J by 3 bases, with 9 bases between. The CDR3 covers 14 residues. Germline V CDR1 and CDR2: LNHDA, SQIVND (reference sequence). The data belong to a study of CD8+CD57+ T cells in acquired aplastic anemia.

The receptor was isolated from a human donor with aplastic anemia. The sample consisted of sorted CD4+, CD8+, or CD8+CD57+ T cells (not recorded which) from PBMCs. The chain carries TRBV19 and TRBJ1-5; D uncertain. The chain's CDR3 is CASSISRDNQPQHF. For the CDR3, the DNA is TGTGCCAGTAGTATTTCGAGGGACAATCAGCCCCAGCATTTT.